This T cell receptor (beta chain) appears in the sequencing data of a study of blood T cell repertoires in COVID-19. Study-wide background: There were acute and convalescent COVID-19 samples, and they came from the United States, Italy and Spain. Sample material is recorded as cDNA or gDNA derived from T cells, B-cell-depleted T cells, or PBMCs.

Original data processing: The assay estimated nucleated cells by amplifying reference gene primers. Some clones are missing from TCRdb's copy, which holds only in-frame ones; the method was immunoSEQ multiplex PCR. The V and J calls and the clone size are those of that table, but D and trimming were determined from the DNA. In the table there are approximately 150,000 clones, roughly 93% of which are singletons. Seattle cases were enrolled at active infection and followed longitudinally. The germline V gene encodes CDR1 MNHEY and CDR2 SVGEGT. The CDR3 is 14 amino acids. The J segment lost 5 bases and the V segment lost 2 bases, leaving 4 bases of the junction unmatched. This clone appeared a single time.

The sequence derives from an older woman with COVID-19, enrolled during active disease. The V and J genes are TRBV6-2 or TRBV6-3 and TRBJ2-7; 9 bases agree with TRBD1. The sample consisted of peripheral blood. CDR3 protein: CASSYRTGVNEQYF. Here the CDR3 DNA reads TGTGCCAGCAGTTACCGGACAGGGGTGAACGAGCAGTACTTC.